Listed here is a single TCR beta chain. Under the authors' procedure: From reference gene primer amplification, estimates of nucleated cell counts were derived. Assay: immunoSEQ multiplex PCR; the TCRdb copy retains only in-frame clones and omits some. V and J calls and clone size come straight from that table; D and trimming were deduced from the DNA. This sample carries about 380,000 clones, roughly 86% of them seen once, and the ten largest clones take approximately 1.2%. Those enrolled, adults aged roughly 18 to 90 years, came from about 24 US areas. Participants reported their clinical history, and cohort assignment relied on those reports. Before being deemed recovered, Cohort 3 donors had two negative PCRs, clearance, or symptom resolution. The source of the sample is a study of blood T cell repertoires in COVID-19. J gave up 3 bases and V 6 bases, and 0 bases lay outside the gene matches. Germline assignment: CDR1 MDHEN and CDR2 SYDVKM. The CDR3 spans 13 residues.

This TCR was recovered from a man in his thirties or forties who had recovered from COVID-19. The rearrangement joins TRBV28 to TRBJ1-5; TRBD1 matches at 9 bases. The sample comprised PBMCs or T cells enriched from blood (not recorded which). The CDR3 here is CASRQGANQPQHF. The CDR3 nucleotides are TGTGCCAGCAGACAGGGGGCCAATCAGCCCCAGCATTTT.